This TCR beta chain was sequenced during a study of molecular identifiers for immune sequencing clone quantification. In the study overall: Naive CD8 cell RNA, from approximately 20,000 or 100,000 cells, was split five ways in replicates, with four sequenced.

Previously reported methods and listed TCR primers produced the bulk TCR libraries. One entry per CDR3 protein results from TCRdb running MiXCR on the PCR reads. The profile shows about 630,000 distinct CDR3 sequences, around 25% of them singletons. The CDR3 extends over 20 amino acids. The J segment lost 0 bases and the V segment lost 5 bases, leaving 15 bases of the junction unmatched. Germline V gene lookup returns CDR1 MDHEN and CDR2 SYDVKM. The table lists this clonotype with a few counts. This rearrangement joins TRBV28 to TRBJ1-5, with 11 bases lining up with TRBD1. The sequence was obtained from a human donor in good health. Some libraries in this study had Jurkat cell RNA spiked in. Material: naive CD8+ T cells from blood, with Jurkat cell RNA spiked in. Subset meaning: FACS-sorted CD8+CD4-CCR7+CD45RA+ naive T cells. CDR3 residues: CASSKGQGARLVYSNQPQHF. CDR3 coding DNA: TGTGCCAGCAGTAAAGGACAGGGGGCGCGGTTGGTGTATAGCAATCAGCCCCAGCATTTT.